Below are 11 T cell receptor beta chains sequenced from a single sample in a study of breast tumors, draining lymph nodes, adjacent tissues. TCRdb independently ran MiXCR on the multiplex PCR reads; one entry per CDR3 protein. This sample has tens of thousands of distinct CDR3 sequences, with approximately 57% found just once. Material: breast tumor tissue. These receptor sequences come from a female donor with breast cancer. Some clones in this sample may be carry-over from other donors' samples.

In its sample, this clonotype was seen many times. As DNA, the CDR3 is TGCGCCAGCAGCCACGGAGCGGGGGACTCAGATACGCAGTATTTT. Amino acid sequence: CASSHGAGDSDTQYF. The V gene is TRBV4-1, the J gene TRBJ2-3; the match to TRBD2 covers 8 bases. CDR1 is MGHRA and CDR2 is YSYEKL in the germline V gene. The CDR3 runs 15 residues. V lost 3 bases and J lost 4; bases outside the gene matches: 6.

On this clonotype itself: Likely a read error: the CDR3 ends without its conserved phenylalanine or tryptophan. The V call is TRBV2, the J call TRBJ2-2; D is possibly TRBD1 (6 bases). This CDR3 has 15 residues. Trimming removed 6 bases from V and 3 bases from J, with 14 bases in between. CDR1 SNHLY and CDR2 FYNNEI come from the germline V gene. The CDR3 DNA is TGTGCCAGCAGCCAACAGGGCTGGGACACCGGGGAGCTGTTTCGT. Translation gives CASSQQGWDTGELFR.

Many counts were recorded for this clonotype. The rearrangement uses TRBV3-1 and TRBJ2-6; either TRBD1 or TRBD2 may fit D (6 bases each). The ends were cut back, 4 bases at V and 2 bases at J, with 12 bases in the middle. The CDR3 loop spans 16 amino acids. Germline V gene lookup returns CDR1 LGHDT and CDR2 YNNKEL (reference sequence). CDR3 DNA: TGTGCCAGCAGCCTGCGCGGGACACCTGGGGCCAACGTCCTGACTTTC. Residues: CASSLRGTPGANVLTF.

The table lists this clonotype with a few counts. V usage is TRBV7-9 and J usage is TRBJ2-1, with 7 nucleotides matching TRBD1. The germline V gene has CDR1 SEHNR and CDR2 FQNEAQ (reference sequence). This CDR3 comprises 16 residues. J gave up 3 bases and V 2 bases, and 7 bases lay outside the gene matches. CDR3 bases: TGTGCCAGCAGCTTATCTTCCGGGACAGTCTACAATGAGCAGTTCTTC. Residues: CASSLSSGTVYNEQFF.

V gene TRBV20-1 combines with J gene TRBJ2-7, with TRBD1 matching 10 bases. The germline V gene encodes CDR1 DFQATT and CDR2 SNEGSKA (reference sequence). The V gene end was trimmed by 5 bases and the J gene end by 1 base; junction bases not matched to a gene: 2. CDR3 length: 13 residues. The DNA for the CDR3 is TGCAGTGCTCGGACAGGGGGGTCCTACGAGCAGTACTTC. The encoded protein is CSARTGGSYEQYF.

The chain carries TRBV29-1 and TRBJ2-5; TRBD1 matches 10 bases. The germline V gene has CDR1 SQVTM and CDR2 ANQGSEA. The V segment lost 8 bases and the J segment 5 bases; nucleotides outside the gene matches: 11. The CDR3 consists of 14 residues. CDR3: CSLCVQGQGETQYF. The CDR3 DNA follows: TGCAGCCTTTGCGTTCAGGGACAGGGGGAGACCCAGTACTTC.

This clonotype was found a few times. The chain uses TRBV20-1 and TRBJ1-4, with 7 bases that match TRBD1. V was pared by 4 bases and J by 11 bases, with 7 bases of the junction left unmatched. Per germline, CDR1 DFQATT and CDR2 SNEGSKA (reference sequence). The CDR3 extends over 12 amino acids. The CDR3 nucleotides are TGCAGTGCTATAAGCGACAGGGACAAACTGTTTTTT. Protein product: CSAISDRDKLFF.

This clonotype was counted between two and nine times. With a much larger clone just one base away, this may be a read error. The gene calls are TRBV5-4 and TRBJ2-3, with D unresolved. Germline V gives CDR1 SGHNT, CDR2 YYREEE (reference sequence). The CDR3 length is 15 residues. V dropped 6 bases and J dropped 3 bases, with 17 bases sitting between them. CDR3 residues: CASTPGATDTDTQYF. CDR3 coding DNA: TGTGCCAGCACCCCCGGAGCGACGGATACAGATACGCAGTATTTT.

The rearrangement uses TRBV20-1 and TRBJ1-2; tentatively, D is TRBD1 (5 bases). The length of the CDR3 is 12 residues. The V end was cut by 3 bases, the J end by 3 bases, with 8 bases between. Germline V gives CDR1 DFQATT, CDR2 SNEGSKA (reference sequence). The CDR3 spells CSASLGDYGYTF. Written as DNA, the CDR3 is TGCAGTGCTAGTCTAGGGGACTATGGCTACACCTTC.

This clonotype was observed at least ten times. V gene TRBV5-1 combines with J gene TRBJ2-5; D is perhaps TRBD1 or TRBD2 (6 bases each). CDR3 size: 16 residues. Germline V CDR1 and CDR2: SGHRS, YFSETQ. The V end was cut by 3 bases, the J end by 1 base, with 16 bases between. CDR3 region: CASSSEGDLTQETQYF. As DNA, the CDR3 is TGCGCCAGCAGCTCGGAGGGGGACCTCACCCAAGAGACCCAGTACTTC. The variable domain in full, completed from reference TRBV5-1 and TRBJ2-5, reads KAGVTQTPRYLIKTRGQQVTLSCSPISGHRSVSWYQQTPGQGLQFLFEYFSETQRNKGNFPGRFSGRQFSNSRSEMNVSTLELGDSALYLCASSSEGDLTQETQYFGPGTRLLVL.

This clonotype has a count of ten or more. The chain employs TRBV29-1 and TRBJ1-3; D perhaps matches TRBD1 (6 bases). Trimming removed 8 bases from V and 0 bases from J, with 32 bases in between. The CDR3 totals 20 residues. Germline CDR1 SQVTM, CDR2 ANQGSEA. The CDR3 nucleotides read TGCAGCTCTCTCATCCTGGACAGCCGCCGGGCCTCTTCCTCTGGAAACACCATATATTTT. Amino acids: CSSLILDSRRASSSGNTIYF.